This T cell receptor (beta chain) derives from a study of T cell changes during pregnancy in multiple sclerosis. This table comes from immunoSEQ multiplex PCR, and its TCRdb copy is limited to in-frame clones, with some not included. The data contain around 42,000 clones, about 91% of them singletons. The CDR3 is 13 residues long. CDR1 is SSHAT and CDR2 is FNYEAQ in the germline V gene (reference sequence). V lost 6 bases and J 10 bases, leaving 17 bases between the germline ends. This sequence joins TRBV7-7 and TRBJ2-3; tentatively, D is TRBD2 (7 bases). This specimen consisted of CD4+ T cells from peripheral blood mononuclear cells, obtained before pregnancy. The receptor comes from a female donor with multiple sclerosis, enrolled in a pregnancy study. The CDR3 sequence is CASRGGGDGPQYF. The CDR3 coding sequence is TGTGCCAGCAGGGGAGGGGGGGACGGACCGCAGTATTTT.